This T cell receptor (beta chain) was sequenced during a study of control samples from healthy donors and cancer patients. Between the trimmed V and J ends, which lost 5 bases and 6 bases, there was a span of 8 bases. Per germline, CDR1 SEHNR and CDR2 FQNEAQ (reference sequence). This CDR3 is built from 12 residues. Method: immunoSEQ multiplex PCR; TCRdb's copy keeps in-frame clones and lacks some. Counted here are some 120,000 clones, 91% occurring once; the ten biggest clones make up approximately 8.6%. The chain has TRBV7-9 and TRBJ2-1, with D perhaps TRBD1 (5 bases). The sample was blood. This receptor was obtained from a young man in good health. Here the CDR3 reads CASSPTGNEQFF. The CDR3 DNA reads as TGTGCCAGCAGCCCCACAGGCAATGAGCAGTTCTTC.